The 5 T cell receptor beta chains below all came from one sample that was sequenced in a study of T cell repertoires in cytomegalovirus infection. MiXCR was run by TCRdb on the reads, yielding one entry per CDR3 protein. The sample yields 150,000 to 200,000 distinct CDR3 sequences, less than 9.5% seen once. Sequencing used PBMCs. These receptors came from a human donor in good health (CMV status not recorded). Some clones in this sample may be carry-over from other donors' samples.

This clonotype showed up many times. The rearrangement joins TRBV7-2 to TRBJ1-1; 7 positions match TRBD1. Per germline, CDR1 SGHTA and CDR2 FQGNSA. CDR3 length: 16 amino acids. V lost 5 bases and J lost 0; bases outside the gene matches: 9. Written as DNA, the CDR3 is TGTGCCAGCAGCCCCCAGGGGGGACATGTGAACACTGAAGCTTTCTTT. Amino acids: CASSPQGGHVNTEAFF.

This clonotype was observed at least ten times. This chain joins TRBV20-1 and TRBJ2-3; no clear D. CDR1 and CDR2 from the germline V gene are DFQATT and SNEGSKA (reference sequence). The CDR3 is made up of 14 amino acids. V was shortened by 0 bases and J by 8 bases, with 15 bases between the two germline ends. CDR3 coding DNA: TGCAGTGCTAGAGACGGTAGTAGACCAACTACGCAGTATTTT. This gives the protein CSARDGSRPTTQYF.

This clonotype occurred many times. This chain joins TRBV28 and TRBJ1-1; D unclear. Germline V gene sequence: CDR1 MDHEN, CDR2 SYDVKM. The CDR3 totals 13 residues. V gave up 6 bases and J gave up 3 bases, with 11 bases separating them. The CDR3 nucleotides are TGTGCCAGCAGCCGACGACTGGACACTGAAGCTTTCTTT. Residues: CASSRRLDTEAFF.

The CDR3 region is CASSPTGARLAKNIQYF. The CDR3 nucleotides read TGTGCCAGCAGTCCAACGGGAGCCCGGCTAGCCAAAAACATTCAGTACTTC. The genes are TRBV27 and TRBJ2-4; D may be TRBD2 (6 bases). Germline CDR1 and CDR2: MNHEY and SMNVEV (reference sequence). This CDR3 has 17 residues. Trimming stripped 5 bases from V and 0 bases from J, with 17 bases between.

This clonotype was recorded many times. This chain uses TRBV7-2 with TRBJ2-1, with D perhaps TRBD2 (5 bases). The germline V and J ends were trimmed by 0 bases and 7 bases, with 10 bases remaining between them. Germline CDR1 SGHTA, CDR2 FQGNSA. The length of the CDR3 is 14 residues. CDR3 in amino acids: CASSLATTSNEQFF. DNA of the CDR3: TGTGCCAGCAGCTTAGCGACAACTAGTAATGAGCAGTTCTTC.